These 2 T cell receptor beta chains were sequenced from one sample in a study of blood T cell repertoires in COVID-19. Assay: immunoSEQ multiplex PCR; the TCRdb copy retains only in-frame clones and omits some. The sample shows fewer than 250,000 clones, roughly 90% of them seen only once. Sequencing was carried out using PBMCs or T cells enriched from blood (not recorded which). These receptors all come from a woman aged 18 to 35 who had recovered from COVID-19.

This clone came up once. CDR3 nucleotides: TGTGCCAGCAGCGAACAGACAGGGGGTTATGGCTACACCTTC. Amino acid sequence: CASSEQTGGYGYTF. The V gene is TRBV3-1 (or the pseudogene TRBV3-2), the J gene TRBJ1-2; 9 nucleotides agree with TRBD1. From germline, CDR1 is LGHDT and CDR2 YNNKEL (reference sequence). This CDR3 spans 14 amino acids. J was trimmed by 5 bases and V by 5 bases; bases with no gene match: 6.

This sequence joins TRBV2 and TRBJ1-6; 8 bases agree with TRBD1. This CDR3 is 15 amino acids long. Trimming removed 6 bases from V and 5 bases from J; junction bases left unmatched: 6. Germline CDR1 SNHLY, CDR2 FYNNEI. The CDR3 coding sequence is TGTGCCAGCAGGGTGGACAGGGCCGATAATTCACCCCTCCACTTT. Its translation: CASRVDRADNSPLHF. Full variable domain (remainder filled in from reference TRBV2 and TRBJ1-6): EPEVTQTPSHQVTQMGQEVILRCVPISNHLYFYWYRQILGQKVEFLVSFYNNEISEKSEIFDDQFSVERPDGSNFTLKIRSTKLEDSAMYFCASRVDRADNSPLHFGNGTRLTVT.